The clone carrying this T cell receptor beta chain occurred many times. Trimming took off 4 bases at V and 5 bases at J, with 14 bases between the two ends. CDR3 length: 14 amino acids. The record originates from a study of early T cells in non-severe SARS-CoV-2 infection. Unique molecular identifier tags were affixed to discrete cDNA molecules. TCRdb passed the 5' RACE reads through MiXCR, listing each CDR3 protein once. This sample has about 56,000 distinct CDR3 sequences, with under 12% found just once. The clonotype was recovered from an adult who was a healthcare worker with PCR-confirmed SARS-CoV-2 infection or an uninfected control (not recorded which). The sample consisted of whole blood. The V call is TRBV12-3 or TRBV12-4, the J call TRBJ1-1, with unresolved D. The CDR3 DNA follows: TGTGCCAGCAGTTCCCCGGGAGTGTGGACTGAAGCTTTCTTT. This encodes CASSSPGVWTEAFF.